One sample yielded the 3 T cell receptor beta chains listed below, sequenced in a study of blood T cells in healthy people across ages. A second PCR of roughly 6 to 12 cycles used a sample-barcoded 5' primer and a J-beta primer mix. Using its own MiXCR run on the 5' RACE reads, TCRdb lists one record per CDR3 protein. The profile covers fewer than 900,000 distinct CDR3 sequences, with about 37% appearing a single time and roughly 13% taken by the ten largest. Sequenced material: blood. These receptors all stem from a man aged 18 to 29 in good health.

CDR3 region: CASSLSGNFYEQYF. Here the CDR3 DNA reads TGCGCCAGCAGCTTGTCGGGAAACTTCTACGAGCAGTACTTC. The chain links TRBV5-1 to TRBJ2-7; the D gene is possibly TRBD2 (5 bases). The CDR3 has 14 amino acids. CDR1 and CDR2 (germline): SGHRS, YFSETQ. V lost 1 base and J lost 3, with 11 bases in between.

This clonotype was picked up a small number of times. The CDR3 DNA reads as TGTGCCAGCAGTCGGGGACTAGCGGGGGCCAGCTCCTACAATGAGCAGTTCTTC. Its translation is CASSRGLAGASSYNEQFF. V is TRBV12-3 or TRBV12-4 and J is TRBJ2-1, with 14 bases matching TRBD2. The CDR3 is made up of 18 amino acids. With V trimmed by 5 bases and J by 0 bases, 6 bases remained unmatched.

The rearrangement links TRBV29-1 to TRBJ2-3; 9 bases align to TRBD1. The ends lost 5 bases at V and 2 bases at J; junction bases unmatched: 17. CDR3 length: 18 residues. The germline V gene encodes CDR1 SQVTM and CDR2 ANQGSEA. CDR3 residues: CSVPTPKDRGGDTDTQYF. CDR3 DNA sequence: TGCAGCGTTCCGACGCCGAAGGACAGGGGAGGAGACACAGATACGCAGTATTTT.